These 22 T cell receptor beta chains originate from one sample sequenced in a study of beta chain features in type 1 diabetes. TCRB transcripts that were expressed got sequenced, as all of the isolated RNA had been reverse transcribed. The repertoire was sequenced with immunoSEQ multiplex PCR; TCRdb's copy has only in-frame clones and lacks some. The repertoire holds 850,000 to 900,000 clones, with roughly a sixth as singletons. The sample comprised naive CD4+ T cells from blood. The receptor source for this set is a woman aged 18-35 years in good health.

This clone has a count of ten or more. Distinct nucleotide sequences in the sample also encode this CDR3. The rearrangement links TRBV7-9 to TRBJ2-5; unclear D gene. Per the germline V gene, CDR1 is SEHNR and CDR2 is FQNEAQ (reference sequence). The V end lost 4 bases, the J end lost 0 bases, and 0 bases lay between the germline ends. This CDR3 is 11 amino acids long. The CDR3 sequence is CASSYQETQYF. CDR3 bases: TGTGCCAGCAGCTACCAAGAGACCCAGTACTTC.

This chain joins TRBV27 and TRBJ2-1; D gene unclear. V gave up 4 bases and J gave up 10 bases, with 14 bases separating them. From germline, CDR1 is MNHEY and CDR2 SMNVEV (reference sequence). The CDR3 is 13 residues long. CDR3 protein: CASSYLPGVEQFF. CDR3 DNA sequence: TGTGCCAGCAGTTATCTCCCGGGTGTGGAGCAGTTCTTC.

The chain employs TRBV28 and TRBJ2-7, with a tentative D call TRBD1 (6 bases). The V gene lost 6 bases and the J gene lost 5 bases, with 11 bases spanning the gap. Germline CDR1 reads MDHEN; CDR2 reads SYDVKM. CDR3 length: 12 residues. This CDR3 is CASRQGLNEQYF. For the CDR3, the DNA is TGTGCCAGCAGACAGGGCCTAAACGAGCAGTACTTC.

This clone turned up a few times. V gene TRBV2 combines with J gene TRBJ2-7; 7 nucleotides match TRBD1. In germline, CDR1 is SNHLY, CDR2 FYNNEI. The CDR3 length is 12 residues. Unmatched junction bases numbered 6, after V lost 10 bases and J lost 3 bases. CDR3 DNA: TGTGCCACGTCCCGGGACAGCTACGAGCAGTACTTC. It is translated as CATSRDSYEQYF.

This clone turned up a few times. The V and J genes are TRBV2 and TRBJ2-2, with no clear D. This CDR3 spans 12 amino acids. V was shortened by 6 bases and J by 6 bases, with 8 bases between the two germline ends. The germline V gene encodes CDR1 SNHLY and CDR2 FYNNEI. This CDR3 reads CASRYPPGELFF. The CDR3 bases are TGTGCCAGCAGGTACCCTCCCGGGGAGCTGTTTTTT.

This clone was seen only once. The chain employs TRBV7-2 and TRBJ2-5; TRBD2 matches at 7 bases. The CDR3 consists of 15 residues. The J segment lost 3 bases and the V segment lost 4 bases, leaving 8 bases of the junction unmatched. Germline V lookup: CDR1 SGHTA, CDR2 FQGNSA. CDR3 loop: CASSYSWGGEETQYF. DNA of the CDR3: TGTGCCAGCAGCTACTCCTGGGGAGGGGAAGAGACCCAGTACTTC.

Notes on this clone: The same CDR3 arises from other DNA sequences in this sample as well. The chain recombines TRBV7-2 with TRBJ2-3; 10 bases fit TRBD1. V lost 6 bases to trimming and J lost 3 bases; unmatched junction nucleotides: 6. This CDR3 is 15 amino acids long. In germline, CDR1 is SGHTA, CDR2 FQGNSA. The DNA for the CDR3 is TGTGCCAGCAGTCTATCGGGACAGGGGACAGATACGCAGTATTTT. Its protein product is CASSLSGQGTDTQYF.

This clone was detected only a few times. The chain uses TRBV7-9 and TRBJ2-1; 9 nucleotides align to TRBD1. This CDR3 has 15 residues. The trim removed 5 bases at V and 7 bases at J, leaving 9 bases unmatched. The germline V gene has CDR1 SEHNR and CDR2 FQNEAQ (reference sequence). As DNA, the CDR3 is TGTGCCAGCAGCCCGGGACAGGGAACCTGGAATGAGCAGTTCTTC. It specifies CASSPGQGTWNEQFF.

V gene TRBV2 combines with J gene TRBJ1-1; D is undetermined. Looked up from germline, CDR1 is SNHLY and CDR2 is FYNNEI. The CDR3 has 12 amino acids. Trimming removed 11 bases from V and 0 bases from J, with 10 bases in between. This CDR3 reads CARPIMNTEAFF. CDR3 bases: TGTGCCCGACCCATAATGAACACTGAAGCTTTCTTT.

This clone was seen a handful of times. This chain links TRBV18 with TRBJ2-3, with D unclear. Trimming shortened V by 1 base and J by 2 bases, and 7 bases separated the two germline ends. This CDR3 has 14 residues. Germline CDR1 and CDR2: KGHSH and LQKENI. The CDR3 bases are TGTGCCAGCTCACCACGGGCCCTCACAGATACGCAGTATTTT. Residues: CASSPRALTDTQYF.

V and J are TRBV28 and TRBJ2-7; D possibly uses TRBD1 or TRBD2 (6 bases each). The germline CDR1 and CDR2 sequences are MDHEN and SYDVKM. There are 13 residues in the CDR3. Deletions cut 6 bases from V and 2 bases from J, with 11 bases between. CDR3 DNA: TGTGCCAGCAGGGAGGGGGACCCCTACGAGCAGTACTTC. Protein product: CASREGDPYEQYF.

For the CDR3, the DNA is TGTGCCAGCGGGGGGTCCCCTGGGCAGCCCCAGCATTTT. This codes for CASGGSPGQPQHF. The J gene is TRBJ1-5, the V gene TRBV28; D is perhaps TRBD1 (5 bases). The CDR3 contains 13 residues. Germline assignment: CDR1 MDHEN and CDR2 SYDVKM. With 8 bases removed from V and 7 bases from J, the gap between germline ends came to 15 bases.

This clone was seen only a few times. The rearrangement uses TRBV21-1 and TRBJ2-1; TRBD2, as called in the table, went unchecked against the DNA. TRBV21-1 is flagged as a pseudogene. The CDR3 spans 18 residues. CDR3 loop: CASSKQSKLVTSYNEQFF. CDR3 nucleotide sequence: TGTGCCAGCAGCAAACAGTCGAAACTAGTGACCTCCTACAATGAGCAGTTCTTC.

Of note for this clone: Other nucleotide sequences in the sample specify the same CDR3. The rearrangement links TRBV6-5 to TRBJ2-6; tentative D call: TRBD1 (5 bases). Per germline, CDR1 MNHEY and CDR2 SVGAGI. V lost 0 bases to trimming and J lost 1 base, with 7 bases between them. This CDR3 has 16 residues. Here the CDR3 DNA reads TGTGCCAGCAGTTACTCGACAGTGTCTGGGGCCAACGTCCTGACTTTC. It translates to CASSYSTVSGANVLTF.

A few counts support this clone. This chain connects TRBV28 to TRBJ2-3; D possibly matches TRBD1 or TRBD2 (5 bases each). Germline V gene data show CDR1 as MDHEN and CDR2 as SYDVKM. Between the trimmed V and J ends, which lost 6 bases and 0 bases, there was a span of 16 bases. The CDR3 has 16 amino acids. The CDR3 bases are TGTGCCAGCAGAAGGACTCGGGGACCTAGCACAGATACGCAGTATTTT. Protein: CASRRTRGPSTDTQYF. The full variable domain, completed using reference TRBV28 and TRBJ2-3, is DVKVTQSSRYLVKRTGEKVFLECVQDMDHENMFWYRQDPGLGLRLIYFSYDVKMKEKGDIPEGYSVSREKKERFSLILESASTNQTSMYLCASRRTRGPSTDTQYFGPGTRLTVL.

The count of this clone is one. The chain employs TRBV9 and TRBJ2-7; no clear D gene. CDR1 is SGDLS, CDR2 YYNGEE, per germline. Deletions cut 3 bases from V and 7 bases from J, with 11 bases between. The CDR3 sequence is 12 residues long. The CDR3 DNA is TGTGCCAGCAGCGGTGGTCGTGGGGAGCAGTACTTC. Amino acid sequence: CASSGGRGEQYF.

This rearrangement joins TRBV28 to TRBJ2-6, with 11 bases that match TRBD1. Looked up from germline, CDR1 is MDHEN and CDR2 is SYDVKM. V trimming: 4 bases; J trimming: 1 base; junction bases outside the gene matches: 12. The CDR3 has 20 amino acids. Here the CDR3 reads CASSSLGQGALGSGANVLTF. Written as DNA, the CDR3 is TGTGCCAGCAGTTCCCTCGGACAGGGGGCGCTTGGGTCTGGGGCCAACGTCCTGACTTTC.

CDR3 DNA: TGTGCCAGCCCGACCGGGGAGCTGTTTTTT. Translation: CASPTGELFF. The V call is TRBV7-2, the J call TRBJ2-2; unclear D gene. Trimming left V 8 bases short and J 5 bases short, with 3 bases between. This CDR3 spans 10 amino acids. Germline values: CDR1 SGHTA, CDR2 FQGNSA.

This clone has more than one count but fewer than ten. The chain links TRBV4-3 to TRBJ2-7; maybe TRBD2 (6 bases). CDR1 and CDR2 (germline): LGHNA, YSLEER. This CDR3 has 15 residues. The germline V and J ends were trimmed by 0 bases and 3 bases, with 12 bases remaining between them. The CDR3 region is CASSQEWGGVYEQYF. The CDR3 region has the DNA TGCGCCAGCAGCCAAGAATGGGGAGGAGTCTACGAGCAGTACTTC.

This clone was detected a few times. This chain links TRBV10-3 with TRBJ1-1, with TRBD1 identical over 7 bases. Germline-derived CDR1 and CDR2 are ENHRY and SYGVKD. This CDR3 is built from 15 residues. The trim removed 6 bases at V and 1 base at J, leaving 8 bases unmatched. In nucleotides, the CDR3 is TGTGCCATCAGCTGGACCGGGACAGCGAACACTGAAGCTTTCTTT. This sequence encodes CAISWTGTANTEAFF.

This clone was counted only a few times. The sample carries other DNA sequences with the same CDR3. This chain links TRBV11-2 with TRBJ2-3; weak D call: TRBD2 (5 bases). Germline CDR1 and CDR2: SGHAT and FQNNGV. The CDR3 is 12 amino acids. Trimming pared 5 bases from V and 5 bases from J, leaving 8 bases between. The CDR3 reads CASSRGRDTQYF. In DNA, the CDR3 is TGTGCCAGCAGCCGGGGTAGAGATACGCAGTATTTT.

This clone was observed a few times. This chain uses TRBV5-4 with TRBJ2-2, with D tentatively TRBD1 (5 bases). The CDR3 length is 15 residues. V was trimmed by 1 base and J by 5 bases, leaving 12 bases between them. CDR1 is SGHNT, CDR2 YYREEE, per germline (reference sequence). The CDR3 loop is CASSLFEDITGELFF. The CDR3 nucleotides are TGTGCCAGCAGCTTGTTCGAGGACATAACCGGGGAGCTGTTTTTT. Based on the CDR3 plus reference TRBV5-4 and TRBJ2-2, the full variable domain is ETGVTQSPTHLIKTRGQQVTLRCSSQSGHNTVSWYQQALGQGPQFIFQYYREEENGRGNFPPRFSGLQFPNYSSELNVNALELDDSALYLCASSLFEDITGELFFGEGSRLTVL.